These 17 T cell receptor beta chains came from one sample sequenced in a study of siplizumab effects on memory and regulatory T cells. Using immunoSEQ multiplex PCR, the repertoire was profiled, and TCRdb retains in-frame clones only, with some absent. Of 110,000 or so clones listed, roughly 95% are singletons. Sequenced material: non-Treg CD4+ T cells sorted from blood. The receptors stem from a human donor in good health.

The CDR3 bases are TGTGCCAGCAGCGTAGCTAAAGACAGATACACTGAAGCTTTCTTT. The encoded protein is CASSVAKDRYTEAFF. The chain couples TRBV9 to TRBJ1-1, with D possibly matching TRBD1 (5 bases). Germline values: CDR1 SGDLS, CDR2 YYNGEE. V was clipped by 0 bases and J by 3 bases, with 12 bases between them. The CDR3 has 15 amino acids.

J is TRBJ1-3 and V is TRBV7-2; the D gene is possibly TRBD1 (6 bases). CDR3 length equals 16 residues. Germline assignment: CDR1 SGHTA and CDR2 FQGNSA. Trimming shortened V by 3 bases and J by 1 base, and 13 bases separated the two germline ends. The CDR3 coding sequence is TGTGCCAGCAGCTTGGACAGCGGAGCATCTGGAAACACCATATATTTT. Its translation is CASSLDSGASGNTIYF.

The chain links TRBV27 to TRBJ1-6; tentatively, D is TRBD1 (5 bases). The CDR3 consists of 16 residues. CDR1 MNHEY and CDR2 SMNVEV come from the germline V gene (reference sequence). V was shortened by 3 bases and J by 8 bases, with 17 bases between the two germline ends. Written as DNA, the CDR3 is TGTGCCAGCAGTTTGGGGCCCGCGTGGAGGGATTCACCCCTCCACTTT. This sequence encodes CASSLGPAWRDSPLHF.

This sequence joins TRBV7-2 and TRBJ2-7; the match to TRBD2 covers 7 bases. Germline CDR1 SGHTA, CDR2 FQGNSA. The CDR3 length is 13 residues. With V trimmed by 6 bases and J by 2 bases, 4 bases remained unmatched. The CDR3: CASRLGGTYEQYF. CDR3 sequence (DNA): TGTGCCAGCAGGCTGGGGGGGACCTACGAGCAGTACTTC.

V and J are TRBV9 and TRBJ2-3; 9 bases are shared with TRBD2. Germline CDR1 is SGDLS and CDR2 is YYNGEE. The junction had 18 bases not matched to a gene; V was cut back by 4 bases and J by 0 bases. There are 20 residues in the CDR3. CDR3 nucleotides: TGTGCCAGCAGCACCTCGGTGGAGCGGGGGGCAATCACTAGCACAGATACGCAGTATTTT. Its translation is CASSTSVERGAITSTDTQYF.

The chain has TRBV28 and TRBJ1-2; a weak D match, TRBD1 (5 bases). Trimming removed 3 bases at V and 8 bases at J, with 10 bases between. The CDR3 consists of 12 residues. Germline CDR1 and CDR2: MDHEN and SYDVKM. The DNA of the CDR3 is TGTGCCAGCAGTTTGAGGGGAAGGGGCTACACCTTC. Protein: CASSLRGRGYTF.

The CDR3 coding sequence is TGCGCCAGCAGCAACTTACCGAGTGCTGAAGCTTTCTTT. This codes for CASSNLPSAEAFF. V is TRBV10-1 and J is TRBJ1-1; unclear D gene. V shed 6 bases and J shed 6 bases, with 14 bases lying between them. CDR1 is WNHNN and CDR2 is SYGVQD in the germline V gene (reference sequence). This CDR3 contains 13 residues.

The chain is built from TRBV15 and TRBJ2-3, with D possibly TRBD1 on 5 matching bases. The CDR3 extends over 15 amino acids. V was cut by 3 bases and J by 4 bases, with 14 bases left in between. Germline lookup yields CDR1 LNHNV and CDR2 YYDKDF (reference sequence). In DNA, the CDR3 is TGTGCCACCAGCAGGTTAGGGGCAGTCCCAGATACGCAGTATTTT. Its translation is CATSRLGAVPDTQYF. The full variable domain, rest sourced from reference TRBV15 and TRBJ2-3, is DAMVIQNPRYQVTQFGKPVTLSCSQTLNHNVMYWYQQKSSQAPKLLFHYYDKDFNNEADTPDNFQSRRPNTSFCFLDIRSPGLGDTAMYLCATSRLGAVPDTQYFGPGTRLTVL.

The chain employs TRBV28 and TRBJ1-5, with TRBD1 as a possible D gene (5 bases). Germline assignment: CDR1 MDHEN and CDR2 SYDVKM. CDR3 size: 15 residues. Trimming took 7 bases from V and 1 from J, leaving 14 bases between them. Here the CDR3 DNA reads TGTGCCAGCACCCGGCGGAGGGGAAGCAATCAGCCCCAGCATTTT. Protein sequence: CASTRRRGSNQPQHF. Combining the CDR3 with reference TRBV28 and TRBJ1-5 gives the whole variable domain DVKVTQSSRYLVKRTGEKVFLECVQDMDHENMFWYRQDPGLGLRLIYFSYDVKMKEKGDIPEGYSVSREKKERFSLILESASTNQTSMYLCASTRRRGSNQPQHFGDGTRLSIL.

The rearrangement links TRBV25-1 to TRBJ1-4, with 9 bases identical to TRBD1. J lost 7 bases, V lost 6 bases, and 3 bases had no gene match. Germline-derived CDR1 and CDR2 are MGHDK and SYGVNS. This CDR3 has 13 amino acids. In DNA, the CDR3 is TGTGCCAGCAGACAGGGGGCACGTGAAAAACTGTTTTTT. This sequence encodes CASRQGAREKLFF.

This chain uses TRBV7-9 with TRBJ2-5, with unresolved D. This CDR3 comprises 14 residues. The germline gives CDR1 SEHNR, CDR2 FQNEAQ (reference sequence). V was pared by 0 bases and J by 5 bases, with 10 bases between. The chain's CDR3 is CASSLATISETQYF. The CDR3 DNA reads as TGTGCCAGCAGCTTAGCAACCATTTCGGAGACCCAGTACTTC.

The chain recombines TRBV14 with TRBJ1-6; 7 nucleotides align to TRBD1. The V segment lost 4 bases and the J segment 7 bases; nucleotides outside the gene matches: 7. This CDR3 contains 15 residues. The germline V gene has CDR1 SGHDN and CDR2 FVKESK. DNA for the CDR3: TGTGCCAGCAGCCTTGGGGGACAGTTAAATTCACCCCTCCACTTT. Its translation: CASSLGGQLNSPLHF.

The genes are TRBV7-2 and TRBJ2-3, with 10 positions matching TRBD2. The V segment lost 4 bases and the J segment 6 bases; nucleotides outside the gene matches: 4. The CDR3 consists of 14 residues. CDR1 is SGHTA and CDR2 is FQGNSA in the germline V gene. CDR3 sequence (DNA): TGTGCCAGCAGCTCTAGCGGGGGAGGGGATACGCAGTATTTT. Its protein product is CASSSSGGGDTQYF.

The genes are TRBV5-1 and TRBJ2-5; TRBD1 might be the D (6 bases). This CDR3 is built from 15 residues. V was clipped by 3 bases and J by 1 base, with 13 bases between them. Germline V gene lookup returns CDR1 SGHRS and CDR2 YFSETQ. The CDR3 coding sequence is TGCGCCAGCAGCTCCCCTACAGGGTTCCAAGAGACCCAGTACTTC. Translated, it gives CASSSPTGFQETQYF.

This rearrangement joins TRBV7-6 to TRBJ1-1; D is possibly TRBD1 (5 bases). The V end lost 1 base, the J end lost 1 base, and 16 bases lay between the germline ends. The germline CDR1 and CDR2 sequences are SGHVS and FNYEAQ. The CDR3 runs to 17 residues. Here the CDR3 DNA reads TGTGCCAGCAGCTTAGTCGCTACAGGCCCCAAGAACACTGAAGCTTTCTTT. The encoded protein is CASSLVATGPKNTEAFF.

This clone was observed once. The genes are TRBV7-9 and TRBJ2-5; 7 bases match TRBD2. With V trimmed by 2 bases and J by 3 bases, 6 bases remained unmatched. Germline assignment: CDR1 SEHNR and CDR2 FQNEAQ (reference sequence). The CDR3 loop spans 15 amino acids. In DNA form, the CDR3 reads TGTGCCAGCAGCTTATGGCGGGAGACAGAAGAGACCCAGTACTTC. This gives the protein CASSLWRETEETQYF. Full variable domain (remainder filled in from reference TRBV7-9 and TRBJ2-5): DTGVSQNPRHKITKRGQNVTFRCDPISEHNRLYWYRQTLGQGPEFLTYFQNEAQLEKSRLLSDRFSAERPKGSFSTLEIQRTEQGDSAMYLCASSLWRETEETQYFGPGTRLLVL.

The V gene is TRBV7-2, the J gene TRBJ2-5; D possibly corresponds to TRBD1 (6 bases). This CDR3 contains 13 residues. V was cut by 4 bases and J by 2 bases, with 8 bases left in between. Germline values: CDR1 SGHTA, CDR2 FQGNSA. CDR3: CASSYRVQETQYF. The DNA for the CDR3 is TGTGCCAGCAGCTACAGGGTTCAAGAGACCCAGTACTTC.